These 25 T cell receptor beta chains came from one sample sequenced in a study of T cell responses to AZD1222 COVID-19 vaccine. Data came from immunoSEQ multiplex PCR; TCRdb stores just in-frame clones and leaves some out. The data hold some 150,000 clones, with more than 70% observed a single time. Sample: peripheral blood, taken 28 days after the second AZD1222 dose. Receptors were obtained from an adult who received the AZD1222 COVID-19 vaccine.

The CDR3 sequence: CASKGGEYSNQPQHF. The CDR3 DNA follows: TGTGCCAGCAAGGGGGGGGAATATAGTAATCAGCCCCAGCATTTT. J is TRBJ1-5 and V is TRBV2; D possibly corresponds to TRBD1 (6 bases). Germline V lookup: CDR1 SNHLY, CDR2 FYNNEI. This CDR3 is built from 15 residues. The V and J ends lost 7 bases and 4 bases respectively, with 17 bases between them.

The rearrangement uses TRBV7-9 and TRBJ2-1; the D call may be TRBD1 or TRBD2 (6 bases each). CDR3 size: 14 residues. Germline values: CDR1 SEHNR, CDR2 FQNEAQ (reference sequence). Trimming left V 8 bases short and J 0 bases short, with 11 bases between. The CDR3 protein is CASGGLRSYNEQFF. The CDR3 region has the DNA TGTGCCAGCGGGGGGCTTCGCTCCTACAATGAGCAGTTCTTC.

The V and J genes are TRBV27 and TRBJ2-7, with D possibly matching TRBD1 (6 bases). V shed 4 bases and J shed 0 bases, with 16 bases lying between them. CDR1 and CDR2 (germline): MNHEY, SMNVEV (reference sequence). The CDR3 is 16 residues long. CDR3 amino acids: CASSYTAAGVSYEQYF. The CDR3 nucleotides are TGTGCCAGCAGTTATACGGCCGCAGGGGTCTCCTACGAGCAGTACTTC.

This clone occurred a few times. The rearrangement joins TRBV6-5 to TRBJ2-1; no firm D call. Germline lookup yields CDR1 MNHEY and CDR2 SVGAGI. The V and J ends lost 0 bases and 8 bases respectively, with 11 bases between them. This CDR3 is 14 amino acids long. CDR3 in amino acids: CASSYSRVLDEQFF. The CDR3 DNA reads TGTGCCAGCAGTTACTCCCGGGTTTTGGATGAGCAGTTCTTC.

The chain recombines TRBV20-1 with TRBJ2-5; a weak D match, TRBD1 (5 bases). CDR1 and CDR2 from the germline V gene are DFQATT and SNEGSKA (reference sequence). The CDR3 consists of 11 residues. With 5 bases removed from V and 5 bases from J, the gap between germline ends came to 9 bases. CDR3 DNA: TGCAGTGCTTGGACAAAGGAGACCCAGTACTTC. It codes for CSAWTKETQYF.

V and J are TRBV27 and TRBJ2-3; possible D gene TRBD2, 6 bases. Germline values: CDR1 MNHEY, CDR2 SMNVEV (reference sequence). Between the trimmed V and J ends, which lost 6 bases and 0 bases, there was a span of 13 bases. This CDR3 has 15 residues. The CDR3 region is CASRREDTSTDTQYF. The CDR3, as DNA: TGTGCCAGCAGGCGGGAAGACACTAGCACAGATACGCAGTATTTT.

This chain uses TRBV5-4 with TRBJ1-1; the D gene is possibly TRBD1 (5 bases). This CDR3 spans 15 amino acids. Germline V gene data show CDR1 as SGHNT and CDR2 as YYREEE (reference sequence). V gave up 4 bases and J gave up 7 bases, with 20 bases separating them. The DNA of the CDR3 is TGTGCCAGCAGCCTGGGAGGGGCGGGTGACAATGAAGCTTTCTTT. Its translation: CASSLGGAGDNEAFF.

This CDR3 reads CASIEGRFWNTEAFF. DNA of the CDR3: TGTGCCAGTATCGAAGGACGGTTTTGGAACACTGAAGCTTTCTTT. The chain employs TRBV19 and TRBJ1-1; D unresolved. The CDR3 totals 15 residues. The germline V gene encodes CDR1 LNHDA and CDR2 SQIVND (reference sequence). The V end was cut by 7 bases, the J end by 1 base, with 16 bases between.

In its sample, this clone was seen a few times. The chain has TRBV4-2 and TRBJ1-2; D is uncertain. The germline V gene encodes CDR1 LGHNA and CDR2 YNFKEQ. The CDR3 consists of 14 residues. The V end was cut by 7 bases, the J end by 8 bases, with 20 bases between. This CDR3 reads CASNKPANLGGYTF. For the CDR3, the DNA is TGTGCCAGCAACAAACCGGCAAACCTCGGGGGCTACACCTTC.

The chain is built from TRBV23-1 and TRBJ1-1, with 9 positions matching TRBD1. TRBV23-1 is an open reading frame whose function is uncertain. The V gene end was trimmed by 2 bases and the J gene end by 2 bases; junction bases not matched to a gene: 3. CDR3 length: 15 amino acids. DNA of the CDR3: TGCGCCAGCAGTCAAACAGGGGGCCTCAACACTGAAGCTTTCTTT. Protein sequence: CASSQTGGLNTEAFF.

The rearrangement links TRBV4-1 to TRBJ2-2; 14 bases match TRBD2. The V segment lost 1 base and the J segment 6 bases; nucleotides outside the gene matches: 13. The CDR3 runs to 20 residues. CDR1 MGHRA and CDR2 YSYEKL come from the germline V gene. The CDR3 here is CASSQALGGTSGGSPGELFF. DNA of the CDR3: TGCGCCAGCAGCCAAGCCCTGGGTGGGACTAGCGGGGGCTCCCCCGGGGAGCTGTTTTTT.

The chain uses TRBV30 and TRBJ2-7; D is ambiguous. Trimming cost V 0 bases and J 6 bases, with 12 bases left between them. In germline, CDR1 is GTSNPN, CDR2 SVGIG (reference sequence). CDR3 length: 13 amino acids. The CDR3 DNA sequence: TGTGCCTGGAGTGTAGCCTTGAAGGGCGAGCAGTACTTC. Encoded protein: CAWSVALKGEQYF.

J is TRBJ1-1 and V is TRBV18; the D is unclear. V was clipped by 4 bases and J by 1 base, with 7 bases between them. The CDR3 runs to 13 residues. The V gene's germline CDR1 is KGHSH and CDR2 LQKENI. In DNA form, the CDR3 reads TGTGCCAGCTCACACGGGCAGAACACTGAAGCTTTCTTT. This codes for CASSHGQNTEAFF.

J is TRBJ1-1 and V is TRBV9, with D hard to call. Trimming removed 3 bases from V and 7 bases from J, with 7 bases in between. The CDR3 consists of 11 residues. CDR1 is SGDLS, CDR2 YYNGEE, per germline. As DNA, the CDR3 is TGTGCCAGCAGCGCCGGGGTTGAAGCTTTCTTT. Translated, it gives CASSAGVEAFF.

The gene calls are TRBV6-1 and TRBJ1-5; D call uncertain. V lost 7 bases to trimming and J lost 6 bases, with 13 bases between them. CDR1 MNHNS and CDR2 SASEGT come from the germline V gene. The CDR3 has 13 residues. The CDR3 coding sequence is TGTGCCAGCATAGATGGCCGGGGTCAGCCCCAGCATTTT. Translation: CASIDGRGQPQHF.

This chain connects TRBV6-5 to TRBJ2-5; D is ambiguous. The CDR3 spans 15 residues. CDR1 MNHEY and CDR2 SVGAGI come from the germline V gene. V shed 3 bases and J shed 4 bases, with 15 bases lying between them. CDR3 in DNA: TGTGCCAGCAGTTATAGTAGGGAAGCGAGAGAGACCCAGTACTTC. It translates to CASSYSREARETQYF.

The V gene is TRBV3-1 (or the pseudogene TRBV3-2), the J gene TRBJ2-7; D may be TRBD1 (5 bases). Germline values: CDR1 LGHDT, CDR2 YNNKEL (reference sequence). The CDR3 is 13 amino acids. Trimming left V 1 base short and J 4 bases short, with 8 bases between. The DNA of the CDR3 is TGTGCCAGCAGCCAAGGACAGCCTTACGAGCAGTACTTC. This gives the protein CASSQGQPYEQYF.

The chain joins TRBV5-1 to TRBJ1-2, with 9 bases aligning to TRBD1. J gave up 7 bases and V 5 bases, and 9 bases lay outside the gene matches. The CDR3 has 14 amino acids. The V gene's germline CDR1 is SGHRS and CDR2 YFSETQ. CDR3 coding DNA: TGCGCCAGCAGATTTAGGGACAGGGAAGGTGGCTACACCTTC. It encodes CASRFRDREGGYTF.

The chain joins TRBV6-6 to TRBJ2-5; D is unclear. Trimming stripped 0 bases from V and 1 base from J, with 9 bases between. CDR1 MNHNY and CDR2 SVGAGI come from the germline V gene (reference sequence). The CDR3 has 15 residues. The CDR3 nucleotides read TGTGCCAGCAGTTACTCGACCGTAACCCAAGAGACCCAGTACTTC. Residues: CASSYSTVTQETQYF.

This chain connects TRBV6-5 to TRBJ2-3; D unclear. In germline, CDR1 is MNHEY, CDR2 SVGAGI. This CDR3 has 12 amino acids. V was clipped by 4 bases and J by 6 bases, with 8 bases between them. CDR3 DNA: TGTGCCAGCAGTTCTCCCCCCGATACGCAGTATTTT. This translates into CASSSPPDTQYF.

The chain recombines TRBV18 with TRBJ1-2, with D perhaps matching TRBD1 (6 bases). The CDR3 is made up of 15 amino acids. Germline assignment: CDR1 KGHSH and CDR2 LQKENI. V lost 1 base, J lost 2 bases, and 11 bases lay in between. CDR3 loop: CASSPLQGTNYGYTF. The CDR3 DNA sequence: TGTGCCAGCTCACCACTACAGGGAACCAACTATGGCTACACCTTC.

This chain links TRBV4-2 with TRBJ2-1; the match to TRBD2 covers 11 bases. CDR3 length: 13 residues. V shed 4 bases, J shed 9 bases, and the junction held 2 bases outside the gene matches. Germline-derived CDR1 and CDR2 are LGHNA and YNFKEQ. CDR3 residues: CASSPTSGTEQFF. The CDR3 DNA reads TGTGCCAGCAGCCCGACTAGCGGGACTGAGCAGTTCTTC.

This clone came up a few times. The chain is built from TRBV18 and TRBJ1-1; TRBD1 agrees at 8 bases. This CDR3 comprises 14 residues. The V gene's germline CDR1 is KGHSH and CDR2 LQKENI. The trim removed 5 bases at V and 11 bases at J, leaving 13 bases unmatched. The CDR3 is CASSISRDRLIAFF. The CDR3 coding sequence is TGTGCCAGCTCAATTTCAAGGGACAGGCTGATTGCTTTCTTT.

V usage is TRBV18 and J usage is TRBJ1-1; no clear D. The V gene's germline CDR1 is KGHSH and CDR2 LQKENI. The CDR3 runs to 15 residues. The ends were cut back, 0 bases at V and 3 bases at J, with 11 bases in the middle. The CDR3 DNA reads TGTGCCAGCTCACCACCGAGCAGAAGGGACACTGAAGCTTTCTTT. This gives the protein CASSPPSRRDTEAFF.

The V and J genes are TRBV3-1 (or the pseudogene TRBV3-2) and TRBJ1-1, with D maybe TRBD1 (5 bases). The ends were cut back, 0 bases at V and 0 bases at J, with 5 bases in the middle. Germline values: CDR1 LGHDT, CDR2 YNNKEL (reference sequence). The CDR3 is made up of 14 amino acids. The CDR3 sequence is CASSQEGVNTEAFF. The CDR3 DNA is TGTGCCAGCAGCCAAGAGGGGGTGAACACTGAAGCTTTCTTT.